What follows is one TCR beta chain and its context. Its antigen is still unknown. The entry originates in a study of T cells in localized non-small cell lung cancer. The study's findings and limits: Appearances in adjacent lung were noted for a median about 50 of the top 100 tumor clones.

Between the trimmed V and J ends, which lost 4 bases and 1 base, there was a span of 18 bases. CDR1 and CDR2 from the germline V gene are MGHRA and YSYEKL. CDR3 length: 17 residues. Sequencing was performed with immunoSEQ multiplex PCR; in TCRdb, only in-frame clones are kept and a portion is missing. This sample carries more than 15,000 clones, around 88% of them seen once, and the ten largest clones take under 4%. Sequencing was performed on peripheral blood, taken before any cancer treatment. The rearrangement links TRBV4-1 to TRBJ2-3; tentatively, D is TRBD2 (5 bases). The receptor comes from a male donor at least 60 years old with stage II squamous cell lung carcinoma. The CDR3 DNA is TGCGCCAGCAGCCCGTCGGATAGAGGGAAGGGCACAGATACGCAGTATTTT. Protein product: CASSPSDRGKGTDTQYF.